A selection of T cell receptor beta chains follows, all from one sample in a study of T cells and Merkel cell carcinoma outcomes. The protocol was immunoSEQ multiplex PCR, while the TCRdb copy is restricted to in-frame clones and leaves out a portion. The sample consists of approximately 15,000 clones, about 87% of them appearing once. Input material: tumor tissue from Merkel cell carcinoma. These receptors were collected from a human donor with Merkel cell carcinoma. CDR3s include the opening cysteine and the closing phenylalanine or tryptophan. The D gene is left open where the match is weak. Some rows have no size entry. The others give once, few or many, or a class for an expanded clone.

d_call	clone_size	v_call	j_call	cdr3_nt	cdr3_aa
TRBD1	-	TRBV5-1	TRBJ2-7	TGCGCCAGCAGCTTGGAACAGGGGGCATTCGAGCAGTACTTC	CASSLEQGAFEQYF
-	-	TRBV19	TRBJ1-2	TGTGCCAGTAGTATAAAGGAAGACTATGGCTACACCTTC	CASSIKEDYGYTF
-	once	TRBV5-1	TRBJ2-5	TGCGCCAGCAGCTCGTTTTCCAGGGCCCAAGAGACCCAGTACTTC	CASSSFSRAQETQYF
TRBD1	-	TRBV29-1	TRBJ2-7	TGCAGCGTTGAAGTAATAGGGGGCTTTTACGAGCAGTACTTC	CSVEVIGGFYEQYF
TRBD2	-	TRBV19	TRBJ2-1	TGTGCCAGTAGTATAGTAGCGGGGGACAATGAGCAGTTCTTC	CASSIVAGDNEQFF
TRBD2	-	TRBV7-3	TRBJ2-7	TGTGCCAGCAGCTTCTCAAGCGGGAACTACGAGCAGTACTTC	CASSFSSGNYEQYF
-	-	TRBV5-6	TRBJ1-5	TGTGCCAGCAGCTTCGGGGGGTCGAGCAATCAGCCCCAGCATTTT	CASSFGGSSNQPQHF
TRBD1	-	TRBV2	TRBJ1-2	TGTGCCAGCAGTGGGCAGGGGGTAGGCTACACCTTC	CASSGQGVGYTF
TRBD1	-	TRBV4-2	TRBJ1-6	TGTGCCAGCAGCCAGGTGGACAGGGCTGGCTATAATTCACCCCTCCACTTT	CASSQVDRAGYNSPLHF
TRBD1	-	TRBV5-1	TRBJ1-3	TGCGCCAGCAGTGCCGGGACAGGTGGAAACACCATATATTTT	CASSAGTGGNTIYF
-	-	TRBV30	TRBJ1-3	TGTGCCTGGTTTCCGGCAGTTTTCTACTCTGGAAACACCATATATTTT	CAWFPAVFYSGNTIYF
-	-	TRBV20-1	TRBJ1-1	TGCAGGGGGTGGGGAAACACTGAAGCTTTCTTT	CRGWGNTEAFF
-	-	TRBV27	TRBJ1-1	TGTGCCAGCAGTACGTTACCGGGACTAGGGCTGGAAGCTTTCTTT	CASSTLPGLGLEAFF
TRBD2	-	TRBV27	TRBJ2-1	TGTGCCAGCAGACAAGCGGGAGGGATCTACAATGAGCAGTTCTTC	CASRQAGGIYNEQFF
TRBD1	-	TRBV2	TRBJ1-5	TGTGCCAGCACCCGACAGGGCAGTCAGCCCCAGCATTTT	CASTRQGSQPQHF
-	-	TRBV30	TRBJ1-1	TGTGCCTGGAGTCGGTACCAGGGGAGGGCTTTCTTT	CAWSRYQGRAFF
-	-	TRBV9	TRBJ2-2	TGTGCCAGCTCTAAGGTAACGGGACGAAACACCGGGGAGCTGTTTTTT	CASSKVTGRNTGELFF
-	-	TRBV11-2	TRBJ1-1	TGTGCCAGCAGCTTCGGACGGCATGAAGCTTTCTTT	CASSFGRHEAFF
-	-	TRBV4-1	TRBJ1-2	TGCGCCAGCAGCCAAGATACCATCAGGGTTGACTATGGCTACACCTTC	CASSQDTIRVDYGYTF
-	-	TRBV15	TRBJ1-2	TGTGCCACCAGCCCCGGAGACTATGGCTACACCTTC	CATSPGDYGYTF
-	-	TRBV30	TRBJ2-5	TGTGCCTGGAGGGGACCACAAGAGACCCAGTACTTC	CAWRGPQETQYF
TRBD1	-	TRBV18	TRBJ2-3	TGTGCCAGCTCACCCGGACAGGGTAGCACAGATACGCAGTATTTT	CASSPGQGSTDTQYF
TRBD2	-	TRBV30	TRBJ2-3	TGTGCCTGGAGCCGCCGTAGCGGGAGGGCCTCGGATACGCAGTATTTT	CAWSRRSGRASDTQYF
-	-	TRBV6-5	TRBJ1-6	TGTGCCAGCAGTTACAGCGGACAGTTTTCACCCCTCCACTTT	CASSYSGQFSPLHF
-	-	TRBV5-4	TRBJ2-5	TGTGCCAGCAGCTTGTTCGAGACCCAGTACTTC	CASSLFETQYF
-	-	TRBV7-2	TRBJ2-1	TGTGCCAGCAGCCCTAGAGCAGGGGACAATGAGCAGTTCTTC	CASSPRAGDNEQFF
TRBD1	-	TRBV2	TRBJ1-5	TGTGCCAGCAGACCGGGACAGTATAGCAATCAGCCCCAGCATTTT	CASRPGQYSNQPQHF
-	-	TRBV2	TRBJ1-2	TGTGCCAGCCGACAGCTGTATGGCTACACCTTC	CASRQLYGYTF
TRBD1	-	TRBV7-9	TRBJ1-1	TGTGTCAGCAGCTCAATTTCGGGACAGCGGAACACTGAAGCTTTCTTT	CVSSSISGQRNTEAFF
-	-	TRBV11-1	TRBJ2-1	TGTGCCAGCAGCTCTAGCTCCTACAATGAGCAGTTCTTC	CASSSSSYNEQFF
TRBD2	-	TRBV30	TRBJ2-3	TGTGCCTGGAGGGTAGGACTAGCGGGGGCAGATACGCAGTATTTT	CAWRVGLAGADTQYF
-	few	TRBV5-1	TRBJ2-7	TGCGCCAGCAGCTTGGGGTTGAGCCCCTTTAATTACGAGCAGTACTTC	CASSLGLSPFNYEQYF
TRBD1	few	TRBV11-2	TRBJ1-1	TGTGCCAGCAGCTCTACGGGACAGGGGGGGACTGAAGCTTTCTTT	CASSSTGQGGTEAFF
TRBD2	once	TRBV5-1	TRBJ2-1	TGCGCCAGCAGCTTAGACGGGACTACCCACAATGAGCAGTTCTTC	CASSLDGTTHNEQFF
TRBD1	-	TRBV6-1	TRBJ2-3	TGTGCCAGCAGTAGACAGGGGGAGAGCACAGATACGCAGTATTTT	CASSRQGESTDTQYF
TRBD2	-	TRBV14	TRBJ2-1	TGTGCCAGCAGCCTCCAGGGGTTGACTAGCGGGAGAAAACCCTACAATGAGCAGTTCTTC	CASSLQGLTSGRKPYNEQFF
-	-	TRBV13	TRBJ1-2	TGTGCCAGCAGCCCTACGACAGTAAACTATGGCTACACCTTC	CASSPTTVNYGYTF
TRBD2	once	TRBV5-6	TRBJ2-1	TGTGCCTTCGGACTAGCGGGAGATTCGTACAATGAGCAGTTCTTC	CAFGLAGDSYNEQFF
TRBD1	-	TRBV7-2	TRBJ1-3	TGTGCCAGCAGTTTACAGGGGAGTGGAAACACCATATATTTT	CASSLQGSGNTIYF
-	-	TRBV11-3	TRBJ1-2	TGTGCCAGCAGCTCCGACCCCGGGGGGTCGGGCTACACCTTC	CASSSDPGGSGYTF
-	-	TRBV15	TRBJ2-7	TGTGCCACCAGCAGAGACGGCTACGAGCAGTACTTC	CATSRDGYEQYF
-	-	TRBV29-1	TRBJ2-5	TGCAGCGTTGAAGATGCAGGGCGCGCCGGTCAAGAGACCCAGTACTTC	CSVEDAGRAGQETQYF
-	-	TRBV4-1	TRBJ2-3	TGCGCCAGCAGCAGGGGAGTGGTGACAGATACGCAGTATTTT	CASSRGVVTDTQYF
TRBD2	once	TRBV7-8	TRBJ2-3	TGTGCCAGCAGCTTAGAAGCGGGGGGGACCACAGATACGCAGTATTTT	CASSLEAGGTTDTQYF
-	-	TRBV12-5	TRBJ1-1	TGTGCTAGTGGTTTCGGGACAAGCGAAGCTTTCTTT	CASGFGTSEAFF
TRBD1	few	TRBV18	TRBJ1-1	TGTGCCAGCTCACCGGGACAGGGGAACACTGAAGCTTTCTTT	CASSPGQGNTEAFF
-	-	TRBV19	TRBJ2-5	TGTGCCAGTAGTATAGGCAGACAAGAGACCCAGTACTTC	CASSIGRQETQYF
TRBD2	-	TRBV5-4	TRBJ2-5	TGTGCCAGCAACTTGGTTAGCGGGAATCAAGAGACCCAGTACTTC	CASNLVSGNQETQYF
TRBD2	-	TRBV5-1	TRBJ2-1	TGCGCCAGCAGCTTGTACGCGGGAGATAAGGATGAGCAGTTCTTC	CASSLYAGDKDEQFF
TRBD2	-	TRBV11-2	TRBJ2-3	TGTGCCAGCAGTTCGGGGGCTAGCGGGGGGTACACAGATACGCAGTATTTT	CASSSGASGGYTDTQYF
-	-	TRBV2	TRBJ2-3	TGTGCCAGCAGGGTACCAGGGGCAGATACGCAGTATTTT	CASRVPGADTQYF
-	-	TRBV7-6	TRBJ2-7	TGTGCCAGCAGCTTAGAGGTCAGCTCCTACGAACAGTACTTC	CASSLEVSSYEQYF
-	few	TRBV11-3	TRBJ2-7	TGTGCCAGCAGCCCCTCCGGAGGCTACGAGCAGTACTTC	CASSPSGGYEQYF